This T cell receptor beta chain was sequenced for a study of early T cells in non-severe SARS-CoV-2 infection. Study summary: Sequencing of unsorted whole blood was done on bulk RNA, leaving chains unpaired.

Individual cDNA molecules carried attached unique molecular identifiers. One entry per CDR3 protein results from TCRdb running MiXCR on the 5' RACE reads. This sample has 25,000 to 30,000 distinct CDR3 sequences, with about 10% found just once. The study, taken as a whole, reports: VDJdb matching favored anti-spike CD8 responses, missing private and CD4 specificities.

With respect to this clonotype: Its matching antigen is unknown.

V lost 1 base, J lost 0 bases, and 3 bases stayed unmatched. Germline V CDR1 and CDR2: MNHNS, SASEGT. The CDR3 is made up of 16 amino acids. This receptor was identified in an adult who was a healthcare worker with PCR-confirmed SARS-CoV-2 infection or an uninfected control (not recorded which). The sample was whole blood. This chain connects TRBV6-1 to TRBJ1-2, with 9 bases lining up with TRBD1. The CDR3 DNA sequence: TGTGCCAGCAGTGAAGGGGACAGGGCGACTAACTATGGCTACACCTTC. Translating gives CASSEGDRATNYGYTF.